A single sample gave rise to the 24 T cell receptor beta chains below, sequenced in a study of cytomegalovirus exposure and HLA in healthy donors. The PCR made use of 60 Vbeta and 13 Jbeta primers. Sequencing used immunoSEQ multiplex PCR; TCRdb keeps in-frame clones, though not all of them. The sample consists of some 130,000 clones, just under 80% of them appearing once. The sequenced sample consisted of PBMCs. The receptors were gathered from a man aged 25 to 40 in good health.

The chain couples TRBV7-9 to TRBJ2-5; TRBD2 aligns across 9 bases. The end of the DNA aligns better with TRBJ2-7, so the J call may be wrong. The germline CDR1 and CDR2 sequences are SEHNR and FQNEAQ (reference sequence). The length of the CDR3 is 15 residues. CDR3 residues: CASSLPGTSSYEQYF. CDR3 in DNA: TGTGCCAGCAGCTTACCCGGGACTAGCAGCTACGAGCAGTACTTC.

The V and J genes are TRBV27 and TRBJ2-5; possible D gene TRBD1, 6 bases. The DNA end is a closer match to TRBJ2-7, so the J assignment may be wrong. The CDR3 length is 13 residues. Germline V gives CDR1 MNHEY, CDR2 SMNVEV (reference sequence). CDR3 sequence reads: CASSWGRGYEQYF. As DNA, the CDR3 is TGTGCCAGCAGTTGGGGAAGGGGGTACGAGCAGTACTTC.

This rearrangement joins TRBV30 to TRBJ1-3, with D possibly being TRBD1 (5 bases). CDR1 GTSNPN and CDR2 SVGIG come from the germline V gene (reference sequence). The CDR3 runs to 16 residues. V was pared by 0 bases and J by 0 bases, with 12 bases between. Here the CDR3 DNA reads TGTGCCTGGAGTGTAATGCAGGGTATCTCTGGAAACACCATATATTTT. Its translation: CAWSVMQGISGNTIYF.

To note about this clone: This same CDR3 is encoded by further DNA sequences in the sample. The chain couples TRBV7-8 to TRBJ1-1, with D possibly TRBD1 on 5 matching bases. The CDR3 runs to 13 residues. Germline lookup yields CDR1 SGHVS and CDR2 FQNEAQ. V was cut by 5 bases and J by 1 base, with 8 bases left in between. This CDR3 is CASSPGRNTEAFF. The CDR3, as DNA: TGTGCCAGCAGCCCAGGGCGGAACACTGAAGCTTTCTTT.

This clone was seen a handful of times. The chain has TRBV18 and TRBJ2-3; 10 positions match TRBD2. The CDR3 totals 17 residues. Looked up from germline, CDR1 is KGHSH and CDR2 is LQKENI. With V trimmed by 1 base and J by 7 bases, 11 bases remained unmatched. CDR3 residues: CASSPLASGGVLHTQYF. Written as DNA, the CDR3 is TGTGCCAGCTCACCACTGGCTAGCGGGGGTGTTCTCCATACGCAGTATTTT.

The rearrangement links TRBV11-2 to TRBJ2-7; 7 bases agree with TRBD2. Germline V gives CDR1 SGHAT, CDR2 FQNNGV. After removal of 0 bases from V and 1 base from J, the junction contained 6 bases not matched to a gene. The CDR3 sequence is 16 residues long. CDR3 protein: CASSLEVPSGSYEQYF. DNA for the CDR3: TGTGCCAGCAGCTTAGAGGTGCCTAGCGGATCCTACGAGCAGTACTTC.

This chain links TRBV6-4 with TRBJ2-7, with D perhaps matching TRBD2 (6 bases). The CDR3 runs 15 residues. Germline V gene lookup returns CDR1 MRHNA and CDR2 SNTAGT. The V and J ends lost 2 bases and 1 base respectively, with 12 bases between them. CDR3 residues: CASSDPRGGSYEQYF. CDR3 DNA sequence: TGTGCCAGCAGTGACCCGCGGGGAGGTTCCTACGAGCAGTACTTC.

The chain couples TRBV18 to TRBJ1-4, with 7 bases fitting TRBD1. Per the germline V gene, CDR1 is KGHSH and CDR2 is LQKENI. There are 15 residues in the CDR3. Trimming at V came to 3 bases and at J to 7 bases, leaving 8 bases not matched to a gene. The CDR3 nucleotides are TGTGCCAGCTCACCCCAGACAGGGCAGGCTGAAAAACTGTTTTTT. This codes for CASSPQTGQAEKLFF. The entire variable domain, with the rest obtained from reference TRBV18 and TRBJ1-4, is as follows: NAGVMQNPRHLVRRRGQEARLRCSPMKGHSHVYWYRQLPEEGLKFMVYLQKENIIDESGMPKERFSAEFPKEGPSILRIQQVVRGDSAAYFCASSPQTGQAEKLFFGSGTQLSVL.

The table lists this clone with a count of one. The gene calls are TRBV28 and TRBJ1-1, with D perhaps matching TRBD1 (5 bases). The germline V and J ends were trimmed by 6 bases and 0 bases, with 14 bases remaining between them. This CDR3 has 15 amino acids. The germline V gene has CDR1 MDHEN and CDR2 SYDVKM. The CDR3 coding sequence is TGTGCCAGCAGCGCCGGGGGTTCAATGAACACTGAAGCTTTCTTT. This gives the protein CASSAGGSMNTEAFF. The entire variable domain, with the rest obtained from reference TRBV28 and TRBJ1-1, is as follows: DVKVTQSSRYLVKRTGEKVFLECVQDMDHENMFWYRQDPGLGLRLIYFSYDVKMKEKGDIPEGYSVSREKKERFSLILESASTNQTSMYLCASSAGGSMNTEAFFGQGTRLTVV.

CDR3 in DNA: TGTGCCAGCAGCGGGACAGGGACTTGGGGAGAGCAGTACTTC. Amino acids: CASSGTGTWGEQYF. This chain connects TRBV11-1 to TRBJ2-7; 9 nucleotides align to TRBD1. Germline V gene data show CDR1 as SGHAT and CDR2 as FQDESV (reference sequence). V shed 5 bases and J 7 bases; nucleotides not matched to a gene: 9. This CDR3 contains 14 residues.

The rearrangement joins TRBV5-8 to TRBJ1-5, with D unresolved. CDR1 and CDR2 from the germline V gene are SGHTS and YDEGEE. Between the trimmed V and J ends, which lost 6 bases and 5 bases, there was a span of 6 bases. This CDR3 region has 11 residues. The CDR3 protein is CASTLYQPQHF. As DNA, the CDR3 is TGTGCCAGCACCCTGTATCAGCCCCAGCATTTT. The whole variable domain, filled in from reference TRBV5-8 and TRBJ1-5, reads EAGVTQSPTHLIKTRGQQATLRCSPISGHTSVYWYQQALGLGLQFLLWYDEGEERNRGNFPPRFSGRQFPNYSSELNVNALELEDSALYLCASTLYQPQHFGDGTRLSIL.

CDR3 sequence (DNA): TGTGCCAGCAGCCCAGGCCCGGCCACAGATACGCAGTATTTT. It is translated as CASSPGPATDTQYF. V gene TRBV7-9 combines with J gene TRBJ2-3; D ambiguous. This CDR3 has 14 amino acids. From germline, CDR1 is SEHNR and CDR2 FQNEAQ (reference sequence). The ends were cut back, 5 bases at V and 2 bases at J, with 11 bases in the middle.

This rearrangement joins TRBV5-8 to TRBJ1-1; D might be TRBD1 (5 bases). Germline values: CDR1 SGHTS, CDR2 YDEGEE. The CDR3 runs to 15 residues. Trimming stripped 9 bases from V and 4 bases from J, with 22 bases between. The CDR3 bases are TGTGCCACCACCAATCGTCGGGTTAGGGGCACTGAAGCTTTCTTT. Residues: CATTNRRVRGTEAFF.

The chain is built from TRBV7-3 and TRBJ1-1; tentative D call: TRBD1 (5 bases). Trimming cost V 2 bases and J 5 bases, with 9 bases left between them. There are 13 residues in the CDR3. Germline V lookup: CDR1 SGHTA, CDR2 FQGTGA. Here the CDR3 reads CASSLGGGTEAFF. CDR3 bases: TGTGCCAGCAGCTTAGGGGGAGGTACTGAAGCTTTCTTT.

The chain carries TRBV6-5 and TRBJ2-7; 7 bases line up with TRBD1. Germline CDR1 reads MNHEY; CDR2 reads SVGAGI. The V segment lost 7 bases and the J segment 3 bases; nucleotides outside the gene matches: 12. This CDR3 has 15 residues. The CDR3 here is CASTEGGSLYYEQYF. For the CDR3, the DNA is TGTGCCAGCACCGAAGGGGGCTCCCTCTACTACGAGCAGTACTTC.

The chain recombines TRBV6-6 with TRBJ2-1; D is unclear. Germline V gene sequence: CDR1 MNHNY, CDR2 SVGAGI (reference sequence). V was cut by 4 bases and J by 8 bases, with 18 bases left in between. The CDR3 loop spans 15 amino acids. The CDR3: CASSSTGSLYDEQFF. The CDR3, as DNA: TGTGCCAGCAGTTCCACCGGGTCCCTTTATGATGAGCAGTTCTTC.

A note on this clone: One junction end does not reproduce the germline sequence, and a read error may be involved. The DNA of the CDR3 is TGTGCCGGCAGCCCTGCTGGGAGCTACGAGCAGTACTTC. This sequence encodes CAGSPAGSYEQYF. The chain couples TRBV7-9 to TRBJ2-7; D is possibly TRBD2 (5 bases). From germline, CDR1 is SEHNR and CDR2 FQNEAQ (reference sequence). The CDR3 covers 13 residues. Drawing the rest from reference TRBV7-9 and TRBJ2-7, the complete variable domain is DTGVSQNPRHKITKRGQNVTFRCDPISEHNRLYWYRQTLGQGPEFLTYFQNEAQLEKSRLLSDRFSAERPKGSFSTLEIQRTEQGDSAMYLCAGSPAGSYEQYFGPGTRLTVT.

The genes are TRBV18 and TRBJ2-2, with 11 bases identical to TRBD2. The V segment lost 8 bases and the J segment 5 bases; nucleotides outside the gene matches: 7. The germline V gene encodes CDR1 KGHSH and CDR2 LQKENI. This CDR3 spans 15 amino acids. The CDR3 sequence is CASRTSGRSTGELFF. For the CDR3, the DNA is TGTGCCAGCCGCACTAGCGGGAGAAGTACCGGGGAGCTGTTTTTT.

The chain links TRBV7-9 to TRBJ2-5; 9 nucleotides line up with TRBD2. Germline V CDR1 and CDR2: SEHNR, FQNEAQ (reference sequence). J gave up 5 bases and V 5 bases, and 12 bases lay outside the gene matches. The CDR3 contains 16 residues. CDR3 region: CASSVGGSGRGETQYF. As DNA, the CDR3 is TGTGCCAGCAGCGTCGGGGGTAGCGGGAGAGGGGAGACCCAGTACTTC.

J is TRBJ1-1 and V is TRBV19, with TRBD1 as a possible D gene (5 bases). Germline V gene lookup returns CDR1 LNHDA and CDR2 SQIVND (reference sequence). V was clipped by 5 bases and J by 1 base, with 11 bases between them. This CDR3 is 14 amino acids long. The DNA for the CDR3 is TGTGCCAGTAGTTGGGGCAGTTGGAACACTGAAGCTTTCTTT. Its translation is CASSWGSWNTEAFF.

The gene calls are TRBV4-1 and TRBJ2-1, with a weak D call TRBD1 (5 bases). Germline V CDR1 and CDR2: MGHRA, YSYEKL. V dropped 0 bases and J dropped 6 bases, with 9 bases sitting between them. The CDR3 contains 14 residues. The CDR3 here is CASSQDSGANEQFF. CDR3 in DNA: TGCGCCAGCAGCCAAGATTCTGGGGCCAATGAGCAGTTCTTC.

This clone was detected only once. J is TRBJ2-7 and V is TRBV28; 7 nucleotides match TRBD1. The germline gives CDR1 MDHEN, CDR2 SYDVKM. This CDR3 has 14 amino acids. The V and J ends lost 2 bases and 2 bases, in that order; junction bases with no gene match: 3. As DNA, the CDR3 is TGTGCCAGCAGTTTAACCGGGACAGCCTACGAGCAGTACTTC. It codes for CASSLTGTAYEQYF. The whole variable domain, filled in from reference TRBV28 and TRBJ2-7, reads DVKVTQSSRYLVKRTGEKVFLECVQDMDHENMFWYRQDPGLGLRLIYFSYDVKMKEKGDIPEGYSVSREKKERFSLILESASTNQTSMYLCASSLTGTAYEQYFGPGTRLTVT.

This chain joins TRBV28 and TRBJ2-7; 9 bases are a match to TRBD1. V lost 6 bases, J lost 5 bases, and 5 bases stayed unmatched. The CDR3 covers 13 residues. CDR1 and CDR2 from the germline V gene are MDHEN and SYDVKM. The DNA of the CDR3 is TGTGCCAGCAGAAGGACAGGGGTCCACGAGCAGTACTTC. Translation: CASRRTGVHEQYF.

V and J are TRBV19 and TRBJ2-1, with a tentative D call TRBD2 (5 bases). CDR3 length equals 16 residues. Trimming stripped 1 base from V and 1 base from J, with 11 bases between. From germline, CDR1 is LNHDA and CDR2 SQIVND (reference sequence). The DNA of the CDR3 is TGTGCCAGTAGTATAGTCCCCCCGGGGTCCTACAATGAGCAGTTCTTC. Translating it yields CASSIVPPGSYNEQFF.